This section outlines one T cell receptor beta chain sequence together with its context. The source of the sample is a study of response to subunit inactivated influenza vaccine. The CDR3 has 14 residues. V dropped 1 base and J dropped 5 bases, with 12 bases sitting between them. The germline V gene encodes CDR1 SGHRS and CDR2 YFSETQ. MiXCR was run by TCRdb on the RT-PCR reads, yielding one entry per CDR3 protein. The repertoire holds about 500,000 distinct CDR3 sequences, with 16% as singletons. This TCR derives from a man aged 50 to 75 who received an inactivated influenza vaccine. The specimen was CD4+ T cells sorted from PBMCs, collected about 24 months after vaccination. The V and J genes are TRBV5-1 and TRBJ2-5; D is ambiguous. CDR3 region: CASSLSAADETQYF. CDR3 DNA sequence: TGCGCCAGCAGCTTGTCCGCGGCAGATGAGACCCAGTACTTC.